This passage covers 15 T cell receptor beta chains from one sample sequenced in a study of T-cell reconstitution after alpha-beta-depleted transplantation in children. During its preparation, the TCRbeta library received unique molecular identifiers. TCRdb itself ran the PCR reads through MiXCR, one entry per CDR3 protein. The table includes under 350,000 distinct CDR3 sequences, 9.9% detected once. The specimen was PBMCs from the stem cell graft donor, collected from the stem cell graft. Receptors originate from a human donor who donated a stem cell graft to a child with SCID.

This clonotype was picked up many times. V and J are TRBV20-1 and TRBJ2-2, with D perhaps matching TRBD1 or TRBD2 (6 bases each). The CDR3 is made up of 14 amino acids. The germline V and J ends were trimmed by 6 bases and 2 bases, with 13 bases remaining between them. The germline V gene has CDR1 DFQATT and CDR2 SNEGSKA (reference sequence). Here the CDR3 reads CSAPGGFNTGELFF. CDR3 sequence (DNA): TGCAGTGCCCCCGGGGGCTTCAACACCGGGGAGCTGTTTTTT.

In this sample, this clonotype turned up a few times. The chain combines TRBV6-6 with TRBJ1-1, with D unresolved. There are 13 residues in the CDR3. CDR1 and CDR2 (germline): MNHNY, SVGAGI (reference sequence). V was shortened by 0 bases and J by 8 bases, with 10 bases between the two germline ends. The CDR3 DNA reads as TGTGCCAGCAGTTACTCGGCTCTACCGGAAGCTTTCTTT. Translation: CASSYSALPEAFF.

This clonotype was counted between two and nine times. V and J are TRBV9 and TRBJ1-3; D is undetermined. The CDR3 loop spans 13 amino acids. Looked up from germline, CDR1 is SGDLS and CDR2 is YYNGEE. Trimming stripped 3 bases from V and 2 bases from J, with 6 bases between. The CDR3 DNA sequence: TGTGCCAGCAGCGGGGGAACTGGAAACACCATATATTTT. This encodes CASSGGTGNTIYF.

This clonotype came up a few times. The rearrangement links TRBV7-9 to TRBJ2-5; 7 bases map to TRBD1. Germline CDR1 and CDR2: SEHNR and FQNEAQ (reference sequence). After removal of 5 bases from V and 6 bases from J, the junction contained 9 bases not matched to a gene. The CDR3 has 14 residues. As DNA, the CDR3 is TGTGCCAGCAGCATCGACAGGGATAGAAAGACCCAGTACTTC. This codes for CASSIDRDRKTQYF.

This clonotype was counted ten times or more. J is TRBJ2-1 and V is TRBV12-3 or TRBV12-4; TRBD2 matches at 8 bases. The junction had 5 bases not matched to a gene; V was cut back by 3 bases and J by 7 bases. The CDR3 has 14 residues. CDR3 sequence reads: CASSFRGGGNEQFF. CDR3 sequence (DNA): TGTGCCAGCAGTTTCCGGGGGGGCGGGAATGAGCAGTTCTTC.

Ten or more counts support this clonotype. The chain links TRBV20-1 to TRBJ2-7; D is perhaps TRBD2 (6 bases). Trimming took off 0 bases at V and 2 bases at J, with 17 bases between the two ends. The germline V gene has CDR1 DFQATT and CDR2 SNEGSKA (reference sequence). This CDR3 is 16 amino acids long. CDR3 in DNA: TGCAGTGCTAGAGATGGTGTCGGGGGAACCCCCTACGAGCAGTACTTC. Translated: CSARDGVGGTPYEQYF.

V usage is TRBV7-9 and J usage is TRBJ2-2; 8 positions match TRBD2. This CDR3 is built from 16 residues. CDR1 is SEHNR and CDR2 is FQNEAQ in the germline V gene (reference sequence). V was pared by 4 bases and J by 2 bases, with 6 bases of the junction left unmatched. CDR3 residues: CASSSLRGVNTGELFF. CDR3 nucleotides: TGTGCCAGCAGCTCCTTGCGGGGGGTCAACACCGGGGAGCTGTTTTTT. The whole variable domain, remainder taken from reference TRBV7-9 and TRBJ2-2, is DTGVSQNPRHKITKRGQNVTFRCDPISEHNRLYWYRQTLGQGPEFLTYFQNEAQLEKSRLLSDRFSAERPKGSFSTLEIQRTEQGDSAMYLCASSSLRGVNTGELFFGEGSRLTVL.

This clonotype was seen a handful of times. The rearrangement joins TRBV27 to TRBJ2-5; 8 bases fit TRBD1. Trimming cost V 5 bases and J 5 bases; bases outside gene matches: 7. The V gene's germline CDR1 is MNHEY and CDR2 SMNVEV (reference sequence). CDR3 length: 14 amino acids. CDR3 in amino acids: CASSLAGGMETQYF. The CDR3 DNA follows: TGTGCCAGCAGTCTAGCAGGGGGCATGGAGACCCAGTACTTC.

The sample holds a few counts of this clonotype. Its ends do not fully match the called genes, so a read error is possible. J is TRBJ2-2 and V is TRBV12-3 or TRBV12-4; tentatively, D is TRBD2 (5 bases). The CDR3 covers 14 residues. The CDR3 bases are TGTGCCAGCACTTTACGCCCGGGGAACGGGGAGCTGTTTTTT. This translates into CASTLRPGNGELFF.

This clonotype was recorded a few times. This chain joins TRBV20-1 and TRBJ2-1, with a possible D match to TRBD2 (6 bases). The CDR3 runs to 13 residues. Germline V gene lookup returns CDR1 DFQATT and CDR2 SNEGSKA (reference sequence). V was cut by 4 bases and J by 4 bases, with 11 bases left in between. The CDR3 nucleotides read TGCAGTGCTACCGGGACTTCGTACAATGAGCAGTTCTTC. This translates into CSATGTSYNEQFF.

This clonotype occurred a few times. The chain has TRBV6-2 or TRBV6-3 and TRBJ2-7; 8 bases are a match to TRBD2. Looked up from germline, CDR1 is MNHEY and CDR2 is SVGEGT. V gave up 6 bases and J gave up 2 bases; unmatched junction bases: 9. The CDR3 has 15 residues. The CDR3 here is CASRLGSGGAYEQYF. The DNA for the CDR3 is TGTGCCAGCAGATTGGGGAGCGGGGGAGCCTACGAGCAGTACTTC.

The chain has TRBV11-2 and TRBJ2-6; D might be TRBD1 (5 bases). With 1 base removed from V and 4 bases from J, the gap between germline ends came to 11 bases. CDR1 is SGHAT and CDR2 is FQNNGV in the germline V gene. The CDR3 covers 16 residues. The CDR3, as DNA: TGTGCCAGCAGCTTAGCGGCGACAGTGGGGGCCAACGTCCTGACTTTC. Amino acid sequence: CASSLAATVGANVLTF.

In DNA form, the CDR3 reads TGTGCCAGCAGTGAGGGACCGGGCTTAGGCTACACCTTC. This codes for CASSEGPGLGYTF. The rearrangement links TRBV12-3 or TRBV12-4 to TRBJ1-2, with D perhaps TRBD1 (5 bases). The CDR3 is 13 amino acids. With 5 bases removed from V and 8 bases from J, the gap between germline ends came to 15 bases.

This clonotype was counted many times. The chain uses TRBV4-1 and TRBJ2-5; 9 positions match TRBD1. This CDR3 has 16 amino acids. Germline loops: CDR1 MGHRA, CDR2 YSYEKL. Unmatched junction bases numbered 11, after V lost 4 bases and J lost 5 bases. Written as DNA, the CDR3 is TGCGCCAGCAGCCTTTTACCGGGACAGGGTGCCGAGACCCAGTACTTC. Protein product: CASSLLPGQGAETQYF.

CDR3 protein: CASSTSGQQTEAFF. Written as DNA, the CDR3 is TGCGCCAGCAGCACGTCGGGACAACAAACTGAAGCTTTCTTT. V is TRBV5-1 and J is TRBJ1-1; weak D call: TRBD1 (6 bases). Trimming cost V 4 bases and J 5 bases, with 15 bases left between them. Germline-derived CDR1 and CDR2 are SGHRS and YFSETQ. This CDR3 comprises 14 residues.